These T cell receptor beta chains were read from a single sample in a study of graft-versus-host responses after intestinal transplantation. Assay: immunoSEQ multiplex PCR; the TCRdb copy retains only in-frame clones and omits some. The table shows roughly 130,000 clones, with roughly 91% occurring only once. Antigens for these TCRs are unknown. The specimen was unstimulated CD4+ T cells sorted from spleen or lymph node cells, collected before intestinal transplant. All receptors come from a human donor who received an intestinal transplant. CDR3s include the opening cysteine and the closing phenylalanine or tryptophan. Fields, in order: clone size, D gene, V gene, J gene, CDR3 DNA, CDR3 protein. The D gene is left open where the match is weak. The size entry is marked missing in some rows and otherwise reads once, few, many or a size class.

.	TRBD2	TRBV11-2	TRBJ2-1	TGTGCCAGCAGCTTAGTTAGGAGACTAGCGGTGCGCAATGAGCAGTTCTTC	CASSLVRRLAVRNEQFF
.	.	TRBV2	TRBJ1-2	TGTGCCAGCAGTGTGGAAGGCCCTGGCTACACCTTC	CASSVEGPGYTF
.	TRBD1	TRBV6-1	TRBJ2-3	TGTGCCAGCAGCGACCGGGACAGGGTCACAGATACGCAGTATTTT	CASSDRDRVTDTQYF
.	.	TRBV7-2	TRBJ1-5	TGTGCCAGCAGCTTATCGACAGGTACCAATCAGCCCCAGCATTTT	CASSLSTGTNQPQHF
.	.	TRBV7-2	TRBJ1-5	TGTGCCAGCAGCGCGAAACTGGGGCATCAGCCCCAGCATTTT	CASSAKLGHQPQHF
.	.	TRBV7-9	TRBJ2-5	TGTGCCAGCAGCTTGGGGGCAGATGTGTACCAAGAGACCCAGTACTTC	CASSLGADVYQETQYF
.	.	TRBV19	TRBJ2-4	TGTGCCAGTAGTCTGGAGGACGATCGGGACATTCAGTACTTC	CASSLEDDRDIQYF
once	.	TRBV9	TRBJ2-5	TGTGCCAGCAGCGTAGGCCCTGACTCTGCGGGGGAGACCCAGTACTTC	CASSVGPDSAGETQYF
.	.	TRBV18	TRBJ1-1	TGTGCCAGCTCACTTAAGACAGGAGTGAGGGCTGAAGCTTTCTTT	CASSLKTGVRAEAFF
.	.	TRBV9	TRBJ1-6	TGTGCCAGCAGTGAAAACCGGCTTAGCTCCTATAATTCACCCCTCCACTTT	CASSENRLSSYNSPLHF
.	.	TRBV19	TRBJ2-6	TGTGCCAGTAGGTCTAGCGACGCCTCTGGGGCCAACGTCCTGACTTTC	CASRSSDASGANVLTF
once	.	TRBV27	TRBJ1-2	TGTGCCAGCAGTTCGTCTTCGTCCTGGGGCTATGGCTACATCTTC	CASSSSSSWGYGYIF
.	.	TRBV9	TRBJ1-4	TGTGCCAGCAGCGTTTTGTCAACTAATGAAAAACTGTTTTTT	CASSVLSTNEKLFF
.	TRBD2	TRBV5-1	TRBJ2-3	TGCGCCAGCAGCCACCGCCTAAGCGGGAGCGGCACAGATACGCAGTATTTT	CASSHRLSGSGTDTQYF
.	.	TRBV28	TRBJ2-6	TGTGCCAGCAGTTTATCCCCCTGGGCAGGGGCGAACTCTGGGGCCAACGTCCTGACTTTC	CASSLSPWAGANSGANVLTF
.	.	TRBV6-1	TRBJ2-5	TGTGCCAGCAACCCAAGACAGGGAGGGACCCAGTACTTC	CASNPRQGGTQYF
.	.	TRBV28	TRBJ2-7	TGTGCCAGCAGTCTCCTAAGCCAATTATCCTACGAGCAGTACTTC	CASSLLSQLSYEQYF
once	.	TRBV5-1	TRBJ1-4	TGCGCCAGCAGCTTGGGAGAGAATGAAAAACTGTTTTTT	CASSLGENEKLFF
.	TRBD1	TRBV6-5	TRBJ1-4	TGTGCCAGCAGTTACGACAGGGAGAGTAAACTGTTTTTT	CASSYDRESKLFF
.	TRBD1	TRBV5-6	TRBJ2-5	TGTGCCAGCGGTTCGAGGGACAGGGGTGGAGAGACCCAGTACTTC	CASGSRDRGGETQYF
.	TRBD2	TRBV7-3	TRBJ2-1	TGTGCCAGCAGCTTACGTCCTAGCGGGACCTCCTACAATGAGCAGTTCTTC	CASSLRPSGTSYNEQFF
.	.	TRBV5-1	TRBJ2-3	TGCGCCAGCAGCATCCGGACAGGCGTCTCCGGGACTAAAATCACAGATACGCAGTATTTT	CASSIRTGVSGTKITDTQYF
.	TRBD1	TRBV18	TRBJ1-1	TGTGCCAGCTCACCAATCACAGGGGGCCGTGGCACTGAAGCTTTCTTT	CASSPITGGRGTEAFF
.	TRBD2	TRBV7-8	TRBJ2-1	TGTGCCAGCAGCTTCGAGCGGGGTCGGGGCAATGAGCAGTTCTTC	CASSFERGRGNEQFF
.	.	TRBV27	TRBJ2-1	TGTGCCAGCAGCCAACCCCTGCTAGCTGGTGAGCAGTTCTTC	CASSQPLLAGEQFF
once	.	TRBV28	TRBJ1-2	TGTGCCAGCACGGTGCCCGACAGGCAGCACTATGGCTACACCTTC	CASTVPDRQHYGYTF
.	TRBD1	TRBV27	TRBJ2-7	TGTGCCAGCAGTTTATCTCGGGGGACAGGGGGCTACGAGCAGTACTTC	CASSLSRGTGGYEQYF
.	.	TRBV5-1	TRBJ1-5	TGCGCCAGCAGCTGGGTGACAGGAAGCAATCAGCCCCAGCATTTT	CASSWVTGSNQPQHF
.	.	TRBV28	TRBJ1-1	TGTGCCAGCAGTTTGCCCGTCCGGACCCGAGAGACTTTCTTT	CASSLPVRTRETFF
few	TRBD1	TRBV4-3	TRBJ2-2	TGCGCCAGCAGCCAAGATCTGACAGGGGTAACCGGGGAGCTGTTTTTT	CASSQDLTGVTGELFF
.	TRBD1	TRBV5-1	TRBJ1-2	TGCGCCAGCAGCTTGGACAGGGGGCAGGGTGGCTACACCTTC	CASSLDRGQGGYTF
.	TRBD1	TRBV28	TRBJ2-7	TGTGCCAGCAGTCCACCCCGTCGACAGGGCCTAACCTACGAGCAGTACTTC	CASSPPRRQGLTYEQYF
.	.	TRBV5-1	TRBJ2-3	TGCGCCAGCAGCCTACCCGGCGGGCCGGGCACAGATACGCAGTATTTT	CASSLPGGPGTDTQYF
.	.	TRBV5-1	TRBJ2-1	TGCGCCAGCAGCTTGGCCCGCTGGAATGAGCAGTTCTTC	CASSLARWNEQFF
once	.	TRBV4-2	TRBJ1-5	TGTGCCAGCAGCCAAGGCCCCAAGGACAGAAGTTTACTTAGCAATCAGCCCCAGCATTTT	CASSQGPKDRSLLSNQPQHF
.	TRBD2	TRBV5-1	TRBJ2-7	TGCGCCAGCAGCCGTCACCTAGCGGGAGGCCTCTACGAGCAGTACTTC	CASSRHLAGGLYEQYF
once	.	TRBV9	TRBJ2-3	TGTGCCAGCAGCGTAGAGGTCGGCACAGATACGCAGTATTTT	CASSVEVGTDTQYF
.	.	TRBV15	TRBJ2-7	TGTGCCACCAGCAGAGACGGGGGAGGATCCTACGAGCAGTACTTC	CATSRDGGGSYEQYF
.	.	TRBV6-1	TRBJ2-5	TGTGCCAGCAGTGCAAGGGTGGGGGACTGGCGGGAGACCCAGTACTTC	CASSARVGDWRETQYF
.	TRBD2	TRBV5-6	TRBJ2-3	TGTGCCAGCAGCTTGGCGCTAGCGGGAGGCCCAGATACGCAGTATTTT	CASSLALAGGPDTQYF
.	.	TRBV14	TRBJ2-2	TGTGCCAGCAGCCAAGATGGTTTGGGGGTCCCGGGGTCCGGGGAGCTGTTTTTT	CASSQDGLGVPGSGELFF
.	.	TRBV7-9	TRBJ1-5	TGTGCCAGCAGCTTTTCCGGAGGCAATCAGCCCCAGCATTTT	CASSFSGGNQPQHF
.	.	TRBV19	TRBJ1-1	TGTGCCAGTAGTATCTTCAACACTGAAGCTTTCTTT	CASSIFNTEAFF
.	TRBD2	TRBV18	TRBJ2-1	TGTGCCAGCTCACCCCCGGGACTACCACGCGCGGACCCAAGAGAGCAGTTCTTC	CASSPPGLPRADPREQFF
.	.	TRBV9	TRBJ2-2	TGTGCCAGCAGCGTTGGGACCAACACCGGGGAGCTGTTTTTT	CASSVGTNTGELFF
.	TRBD2	TRBV7-6	TRBJ2-7	TGTGCCAGCAGCTTGAGGACTAGCGGGATCTACGAGCAGTACTTC	CASSLRTSGIYEQYF
.	TRBD1	TRBV10-3	TRBJ2-5	TGTGCCATCAGACGAGGGACAGGTGAAGAGACCCAGTACTTC	CAIRRGTGEETQYF
.	TRBD2	TRBV28	TRBJ2-3	TGTGCCAGCAGTCGAAAGCGGGAGATCGGGTACCGTAGCACAGATACGCAGTATTTT	CASSRKREIGYRSTDTQYF
.	.	TRBV5-6	TRBJ2-1	TGTGCCAGCAGCTTGGAAGAGGGAGGGCAGTTCTTC	CASSLEEGGQFF
.	.	TRBV6-5	TRBJ2-7	.	CASSTSDYEQYF
.	TRBD1	TRBV29-1	TRBJ1-1	TGCAGCGTTGTAATAGGGGGCCTTGGTGAAGCTTTCTTT	CSVVIGGLGEAFF
once	.	TRBV29-1	TRBJ1-2	TGCAGCGTCCCCTTCCGGGAGGGACCTAACTATGGCTACACCTTC	CSVPFREGPNYGYTF
.	.	TRBV9	TRBJ1-4	TGTGCCAGCAGCGCCGCCGGAGGCGGAGTTGAAAAACTGTTTTTT	CASSAAGGGVEKLFF
.	.	TRBV19	TRBJ2-2	TGTGCCAGTAGTACCCGGACCAGAACCGGGGAGCTGTTTTTT	CASSTRTRTGELFF
.	TRBD2	TRBV11-2	TRBJ2-7	TGTGCCAGCAGCTTAGGAGGGACTAGCGGGAGGTCCGGCGAGCAGTACTTC	CASSLGGTSGRSGEQYF